Listed here are 27 T cell receptor beta chains from one sample, sequenced in a study of CD8+CD57+ T cells in acquired aplastic anemia. Investigators profiled TCR beta VDJ and CDR3 from genomic DNA template. TCRdb ran MiXCR on the reads and lists one entry per CDR3 protein. The data show about 220,000 distinct CDR3 sequences, around 32% seen once. Sequencing was carried out using sorted CD4+, CD8+, or CD8+CD57+ T cells (not recorded which) from PBMCs. These receptors were collected from a human donor in good health, serving as a control.

The chain couples TRBV5-1 to TRBJ2-7; D possibly corresponds to TRBD1 (5 bases). In germline, CDR1 is SGHRS, CDR2 YFSETQ. The CDR3 extends over 15 amino acids. Trimming took 4 bases from V and 1 from J, leaving 15 bases between them. In nucleotides, the CDR3 is TGCGCCAGCAGCATCGTCCCTGGGGCGTCCTACGAGCAGTACTTC. The encoded protein is CASSIVPGASYEQYF.

This clonotype was detected only a few times. J is TRBJ1-3 and V is TRBV7-2; a weak D match, TRBD1 (5 bases). Germline V gene sequence: CDR1 SGHTA, CDR2 FQGNSA. This CDR3 region has 15 residues. Trimming removed 3 bases at V and 0 bases at J, with 9 bases between. The CDR3 is CASSFFGGSGNTIYF. The CDR3 DNA reads as TGTGCCAGCAGCTTTTTCGGGGGCTCTGGAAACACCATATATTTT.

This clonotype was observed many times. This chain connects TRBV25-1 to TRBJ1-2; the D gene is possibly TRBD1 (6 bases). V was shortened by 3 bases and J by 6 bases, with 20 bases between the two germline ends. There are 16 residues in the CDR3. CDR1 and CDR2 from the germline V gene are MGHDK and SYGVNS. The DNA for the CDR3 is TGTGCCAGCAGTGACCAGCGCGGGGAGGGGGTCCATGGCTACACCTTC. It specifies CASSDQRGEGVHGYTF.

A word on this clonotype: A much larger clone lies a single base off, so this may be a read error. The V gene is TRBV7-3, the J gene TRBJ2-1, with 9 bases matching TRBD2. Germline assignment: CDR1 SGHTA and CDR2 FQGTGA. The CDR3 runs to 15 residues. CDR3 loop: CASSDGLATYNKQFF. The DNA for the CDR3 is TGTGCCAGCAGCGATGGACTAGCGACTTACAATAAGCAGTTCTTC.

This clonotype was detected ten times or more. The V gene is TRBV29-1, the J gene TRBJ2-2; TRBD2 aligns across 8 bases. Germline loops: CDR1 SQVTM, CDR2 ANQGSEA. The trim removed 3 bases at V and 2 bases at J, leaving 5 bases unmatched. The CDR3 extends over 15 amino acids. The CDR3 DNA reads as TGCAGCGTTGATGTCGGGAGGGGCAACACCGGGGAGCTGTTTTTT. Protein sequence: CSVDVGRGNTGELFF.

This clonotype was detected many times. The chain combines TRBV15 with TRBJ2-5, with 7 bases matching TRBD1. The germline gives CDR1 LNHNV, CDR2 YYDKDF (reference sequence). Trimming cost V 3 bases and J 5 bases; bases outside gene matches: 6. This CDR3 comprises 14 residues. CDR3 nucleotide sequence: TGTGCCACCAGCAGGTTACAGGGGATCGAGACCCAGTACTTC. Translation: CATSRLQGIETQYF.

This clonotype was observed a handful of times. The chain links TRBV29-1 to TRBJ2-3; a possible D gene is TRBD2 (5 bases). V lost 6 bases to trimming and J lost 8 bases, with 21 bases between them. Germline CDR1 reads SQVTM; CDR2 reads ANQGSEA. This CDR3 is 14 amino acids long. The CDR3 coding sequence is TGCAGCGTCGGCCTGTCCGGACCTACTAGTACGCAGTATTTT. Translating gives CSVGLSGPTSTQYF.

This clonotype was seen repeatedly, ten times or more. This sequence joins TRBV20-1 and TRBJ1-2, with D uncertain. Germline V gene sequence: CDR1 DFQATT, CDR2 SNEGSKA (reference sequence). V was trimmed by 0 bases and J by 5 bases, leaving 19 bases between them. CDR3 length: 16 residues. As DNA, the CDR3 is TGCAGTGCTAGAGATAGGTTGGCCAGAGACCTATATGGCTACACCTTC. Residues: CSARDRLARDLYGYTF.

About this clonotype: A much larger clone sits a single nucleotide away, making a read error possible. The chain carries TRBV20-1 and TRBJ1-3; no clear D gene. Looked up from germline, CDR1 is DFQATT and CDR2 is SNEGSKA (reference sequence). CDR3 size: 15 residues. CDR3 protein: CNARDDTSSGNTIYF. In nucleotides, the CDR3 is TGCAATGCTAGAGATGACACCTCTTCTGGAAACACCATATATTTT.

This clonotype was counted many times. The genes are TRBV7-2 and TRBJ2-3; 10 bases match TRBD2. Losses at the gene ends were 1 base for V and 5 bases for J; bases not matched to a gene: 0. Germline values: CDR1 SGHTA, CDR2 FQGNSA. The CDR3 loop spans 14 amino acids. The CDR3 sequence: CASSLGLAGDTQYF. Here the CDR3 DNA reads TGTGCCAGCAGCTTAGGACTAGCGGGAGATACGCAGTATTTT.

Ten or more counts support this clonotype. The chain has TRBV25-1 and TRBJ2-3; D is uncertain. The CDR3 contains 13 residues. Per the germline V gene, CDR1 is MGHDK and CDR2 is SYGVNS. With 1 base removed from V and 9 bases from J, the gap between germline ends came to 11 bases. CDR3 nucleotides: TGTGCCAGCAGTGAATTAGGTGGCGTGACGCAGTATTTT. Protein product: CASSELGGVTQYF.

In its sample, this clonotype was seen many times. The chain recombines TRBV2 with TRBJ2-7, with D unclear. Germline loops: CDR1 SNHLY, CDR2 FYNNEI. Deletions cut 6 bases from V and 3 bases from J, with 18 bases between. The CDR3 contains 15 residues. The chain's CDR3 is CASRQPPGSNYEQYF. For the CDR3, the DNA is TGTGCCAGCAGGCAACCCCCGGGTTCTAACTACGAGCAGTACTTC.

This chain joins TRBV2 and TRBJ2-1; D may be TRBD2 (6 bases). The CDR3 is made up of 14 amino acids. Germline V CDR1 and CDR2: SNHLY, FYNNEI. Trimming removed 11 bases from V and 3 bases from J, with 17 bases in between. In DNA form, the CDR3 reads TGTGCCGGAACCGGGAGCATCCGCTACAATGAGCAGTTCTTC. Protein: CAGTGSIRYNEQFF.

The V call is TRBV20-1, the J call TRBJ2-7, with 10 nucleotides matching TRBD1. The CDR3 extends over 15 amino acids. V lost 3 bases and J lost 1; bases outside the gene matches: 6. Per germline, CDR1 DFQATT and CDR2 SNEGSKA (reference sequence). The CDR3: CSARVRDRGSYEQYF. DNA of the CDR3: TGCAGTGCTAGGGTCCGGGACAGGGGATCCTACGAGCAGTACTTC.

The table lists this clonotype with a few counts. The chain employs TRBV24-1 and TRBJ1-6; perhaps TRBD1 as D (5 bases). CDR1 and CDR2 (germline): KGHDR, SFDVKD. V shed 11 bases and J shed 10 bases, with 11 bases lying between them. The CDR3 runs to 11 residues. The CDR3 nucleotides are TGTGCCATCTCAGGGTACTCACCCCTCCACTTT. This encodes CAISGYSPLHF.

This clonotype was seen only once. This could be a read error, since a much larger clone is one nucleotide away. V usage is TRBV7-2 and J usage is TRBJ2-7, with D uncertain. Germline V gene sequence: CDR1 SGHTA, CDR2 FQGNSA. This CDR3 is 15 amino acids long. CDR3 region: CASSLGTGRSYEQCF. The DNA of the CDR3 is TGTGCCAGCAGCTTAGGGACGGGCAGATCCTACGAGCAGTGCTTC.

With regard to this clonotype: This could be a read error, since a much larger clone is one nucleotide away. This sequence joins TRBV2 and TRBJ1-2; no reliable D call. Trimming pared 9 bases from V and 2 bases from J, leaving 4 bases between. The CDR3 is made up of 10 amino acids. Germline V gene sequence: CDR1 SNHLY, CDR2 FYNNEI. CDR3 coding DNA: TGTGCCAGGGGGAACTATGGCTACACCTTC. Encoded protein: CARGNYGYTF.

Turning to this clonotype: This is likely a read error, given that the CDR3 carries no conserved phenylalanine or tryptophan at its end. The chain links TRBV7-8 to TRBJ2-7; 9 nucleotides match TRBD1. CDR3 length: 17 residues. CDR1 and CDR2 (germline): SGHVS, FQNEAQ. The V and J ends lost 5 bases and 0 bases, in that order; junction bases with no gene match: 11. DNA for the CDR3: TGTGCCAGCAGCCCATCCCCCACAGGGGGCAACTCCTACGAGCAGTACCTC. It codes for CASSPSPTGGNSYEQYL.

This clonotype appeared many times. The chain is built from TRBV6-1 and TRBJ2-7, with 7 positions matching TRBD1. Germline values: CDR1 MNHNS, CDR2 SASEGT. CDR3 length equals 14 residues. Trimming at V came to 5 bases and at J to 3 bases, leaving 7 bases not matched to a gene. CDR3 in DNA: TGTGCCAGCAGTAAGACAGGGAGTGACTACGAGCAGTACTTC. Translated: CASSKTGSDYEQYF.

This chain links TRBV19 with TRBJ1-2, with D possibly being TRBD1 (5 bases). The CDR3 is 15 amino acids. V was cut by 4 bases and J by 4 bases, with 16 bases left in between. The germline CDR1 and CDR2 sequences are LNHDA and SQIVND (reference sequence). The CDR3 loop is CASSTNGAQGYGYTF. For the CDR3, the DNA is TGTGCCAGTAGTACAAACGGGGCCCAGGGCTATGGCTACACCTTC.

This clonotype was recorded many times. This rearrangement joins TRBV15 to TRBJ2-3; 13 nucleotides match TRBD2. Germline loops: CDR1 LNHNV, CDR2 YYDKDF (reference sequence). J lost 5 bases, V lost 5 bases, and 13 bases had no gene match. This CDR3 region has 18 residues. CDR3 loop: CATSSPRTSGRVIDTQYF. Written as DNA, the CDR3 is TGTGCCACCAGCTCACCGCGAACTAGCGGGAGGGTGATAGATACGCAGTATTTT.

The chain joins TRBV11-2 to TRBJ2-2, with D tentatively TRBD2 (5 bases). The CDR3 is 16 amino acids. The germline V gene encodes CDR1 SGHAT and CDR2 FQNNGV. The V end was cut by 3 bases, the J end by 2 bases, with 13 bases between. The CDR3 sequence is CASSFGLERNTGELFF. In nucleotides, the CDR3 is TGTGCCAGCAGCTTCGGACTCGAAAGAAACACCGGGGAGCTGTTTTTT.

Of note for this clonotype: This may come from a read error, since a much larger clone is one base off. V usage is TRBV12-3 or TRBV12-4 and J usage is TRBJ1-2; D unclear. The CDR3 consists of 14 residues. This CDR3 reads CASSPITADYGYAF. CDR3 nucleotide sequence: TGTGCCAGCAGTCCTATCACAGCGGATTATGGCTACGCCTTC.

In the case of this clonotype: At one end, the junction sequence differs from germline, possibly due to a read error. The V call is TRBV6-2 or TRBV6-3, the J call TRBJ2-1; D may be TRBD2 (7 bases). Germline CDR1 and CDR2: MNHEY and SVGEGT. CDR3 size: 16 residues. CDR3 nucleotide sequence: TGTGCCGGCAGTTACGTAGGGGGGAGGGCAGGTCGAGGGCAGTTCTTC. Residues: CAGSYVGGRAGRGQFF.

The genes are TRBV5-1 and TRBJ1-2, with 7 bases fitting TRBD1. The CDR3 sequence is 13 residues long. V shed 3 bases, J shed 4 bases, and the junction held 3 bases outside the gene matches. Germline CDR1 is SGHRS and CDR2 is YFSETQ. This chain's CDR3 is CASSSGGAYGYTF. Here the CDR3 DNA reads TGCGCCAGCAGCTCAGGGGGGGCCTATGGCTACACCTTC. The entire variable domain, with the rest obtained from reference TRBV5-1 and TRBJ1-2, is as follows: KAGVTQTPRYLIKTRGQQVTLSCSPISGHRSVSWYQQTPGQGLQFLFEYFSETQRNKGNFPGRFSGRQFSNSRSEMNVSTLELGDSALYLCASSSGGAYGYTFGSGTRLTVV.

The count of this clonotype is one. The chain joins TRBV20-1 to TRBJ1-2, with D hard to call. CDR1 and CDR2 (germline): DFQATT, SNEGSKA (reference sequence). With 3 bases removed from V and 8 bases from J, the gap between germline ends came to 10 bases. The CDR3 is 11 amino acids. CDR3 in DNA: TGCAGTGCTAGGTTAGGCCCGGGCTACACCTTC. Its translation is CSARLGPGYTF.

The J gene is TRBJ2-7, the V gene TRBV25-1, with TRBD2 matching 11 bases. Germline V gives CDR1 MGHDK, CDR2 SYGVNS. There are 16 residues in the CDR3. V was clipped by 4 bases and J by 0 bases; unmatched bases: 5. The CDR3 spells CASSGPGLAVSYEQYF. The CDR3 DNA follows: TGTGCCAGCAGTGGTCCGGGACTAGCGGTCTCCTACGAGCAGTACTTC.